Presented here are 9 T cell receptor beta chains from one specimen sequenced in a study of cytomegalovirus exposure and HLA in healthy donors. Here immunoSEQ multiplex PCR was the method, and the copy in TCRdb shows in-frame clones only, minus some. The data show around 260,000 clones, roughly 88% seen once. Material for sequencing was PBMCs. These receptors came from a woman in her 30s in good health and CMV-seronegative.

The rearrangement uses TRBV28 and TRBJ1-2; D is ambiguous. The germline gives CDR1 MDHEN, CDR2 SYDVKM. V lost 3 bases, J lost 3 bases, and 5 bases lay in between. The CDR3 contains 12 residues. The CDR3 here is CASSLADYGYTF. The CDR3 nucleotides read TGTGCCAGCAGTTTGGCGGACTATGGCTACACCTTC.

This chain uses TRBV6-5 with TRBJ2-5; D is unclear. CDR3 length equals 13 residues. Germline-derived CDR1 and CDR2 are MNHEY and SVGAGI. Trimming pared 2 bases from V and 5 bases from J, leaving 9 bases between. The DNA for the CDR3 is TGTGCCAGCAGTTACGCGCCGAGGGAGACCCAGTACTTC. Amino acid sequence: CASSYAPRETQYF.

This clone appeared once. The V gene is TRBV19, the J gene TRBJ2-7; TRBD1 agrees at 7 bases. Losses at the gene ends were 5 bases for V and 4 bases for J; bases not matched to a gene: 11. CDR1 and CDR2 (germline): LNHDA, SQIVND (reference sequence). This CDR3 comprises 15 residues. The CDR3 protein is CASSPTGWNHYEQYF. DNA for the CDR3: TGTGCCAGTAGTCCGACAGGGTGGAACCATTACGAGCAGTACTTC.

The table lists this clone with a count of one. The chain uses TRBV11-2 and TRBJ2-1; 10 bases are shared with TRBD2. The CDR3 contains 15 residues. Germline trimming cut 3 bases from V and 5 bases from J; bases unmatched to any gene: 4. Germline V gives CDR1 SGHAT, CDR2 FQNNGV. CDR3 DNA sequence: TGTGCCAGCAGCTTTACTAGCGGGACGGACAATGAGCAGTTCTTC. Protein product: CASSFTSGTDNEQFF.

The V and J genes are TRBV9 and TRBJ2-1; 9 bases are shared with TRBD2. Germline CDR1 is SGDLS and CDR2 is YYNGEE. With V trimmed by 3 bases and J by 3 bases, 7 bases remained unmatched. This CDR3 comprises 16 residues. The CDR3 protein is CASSENRAGGYNEQFF. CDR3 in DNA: TGTGCCAGCAGCGAGAACAGAGCGGGAGGCTACAATGAGCAGTTCTTC.

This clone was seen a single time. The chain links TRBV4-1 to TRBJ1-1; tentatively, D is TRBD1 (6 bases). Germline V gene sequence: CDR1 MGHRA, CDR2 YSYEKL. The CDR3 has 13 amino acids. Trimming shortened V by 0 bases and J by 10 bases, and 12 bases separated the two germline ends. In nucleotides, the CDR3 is TGCGCCAGCAGCCAAGATCGGGGGCTGGGAGCTTTCTTT. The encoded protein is CASSQDRGLGAFF.

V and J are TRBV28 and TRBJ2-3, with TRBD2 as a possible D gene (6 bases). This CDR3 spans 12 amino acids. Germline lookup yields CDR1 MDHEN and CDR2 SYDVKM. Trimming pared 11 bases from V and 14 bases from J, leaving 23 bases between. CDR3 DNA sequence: TGTGCCGCAAGGGGCCCGGGGCCCGGGAGGTATTTT. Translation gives CAARGPGPGRYF.

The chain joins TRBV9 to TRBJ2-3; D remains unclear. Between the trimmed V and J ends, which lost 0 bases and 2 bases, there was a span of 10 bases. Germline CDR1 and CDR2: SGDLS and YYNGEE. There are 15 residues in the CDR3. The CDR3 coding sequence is TGTGCCAGCAGCGTAGGCTGGTTGCCCACAGATACGCAGTATTTT. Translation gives CASSVGWLPTDTQYF.

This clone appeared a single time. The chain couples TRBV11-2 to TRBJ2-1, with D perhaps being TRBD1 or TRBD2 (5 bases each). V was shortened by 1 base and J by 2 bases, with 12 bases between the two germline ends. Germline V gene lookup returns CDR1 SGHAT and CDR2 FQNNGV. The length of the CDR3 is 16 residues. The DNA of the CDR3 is TGTGCCAGCAGCTTAGTGGGGGTACCCACCTACAATGAGCAGTTCTTC. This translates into CASSLVGVPTYNEQFF.